A selection of T cell receptor beta chains follows, all from one sample in a study of blood T cells in healthy people across ages. Via MiXCR, TCRdb re-called the 5' RACE reads, giving one row per CDR3 protein. The sample carries approximately 940,000 distinct CDR3 sequences, approximately 49% recorded once. Input material: blood. The receptors were gathered from a man aged 25-40 years in good health. CDR3s include the opening cysteine and the closing phenylalanine or tryptophan. The D gene is left open where the match is weak. The size field is filled for only some rows; it gives once, few, many or a size class.

D: NA; J: TRBJ2-1; size: NA; V: TRBV28; DNA: TGTGCCAGCAGTCGGGATTTACCTGAGCAGTTCTTC; CDR3: CASSRDLPEQFF
D: NA; J: TRBJ2-5; size: NA; V: TRBV27; DNA: TGTGCCAGCAGTCCTCTCGGACTCCAAGAGACCCAGTACTTC; CDR3: CASSPLGLQETQYF
D: NA; J: TRBJ2-1; size: few; V: TRBV7-2; DNA: TGTGCCAGCAGCGATTACTACGACAATGAGCAGTTCTTC; CDR3: CASSDYYDNEQFF
D: TRBD2; J: TRBJ2-7; size: few; V: TRBV7-2; DNA: TGTGCCAGCAGCGTCGGGACGGAGAGGCGGGGGAGCTCCTACGAGCAGTACTTC; CDR3: CASSVGTERRGSSYEQYF
D: TRBD2; J: TRBJ2-3; size: NA; V: TRBV5-6; DNA: TGTGCCAGCAGCCCCCAGAGCGGGGGGGCCTTTGATACGCAGTATTTT; CDR3: CASSPQSGGAFDTQYF
D: TRBD2; J: TRBJ2-1; size: NA; V: TRBV28; DNA: TGTGCCAGCGATATTTTAGCGGGGGGGCCCGATGAGCAGTTCTTC; CDR3: CASDILAGGPDEQFF
D: NA; J: TRBJ2-7; size: few; V: TRBV6-5; DNA: TGTGCCAGCAGTTACTCGGTTTCGGGGGGCACGATATACGAGCAGTACTTC; CDR3: CASSYSVSGGTIYEQYF
D: NA; J: TRBJ2-2; size: once; V: TRBV9; DNA: TGTGCCAGCAGCGTAGCTACTAGTGGGCACGGGGAGCTGTTTTTT; CDR3: CASSVATSGHGELFF
D: NA; J: TRBJ2-7; size: NA; V: TRBV10-3; DNA: TGTGCCATCAGTGAGTCCCAGGGTTCCGAGCAGTACTTC; CDR3: CAISESQGSEQYF
D: TRBD1; J: TRBJ1-2; size: few; V: TRBV7-2; DNA: TGTGCCAGCAGCGCGGACAGGATCTATGGCTACACCTTC; CDR3: CASSADRIYGYTF
D: NA; J: TRBJ2-3; size: many; V: TRBV5-4; DNA: TGTGCCAGCAGCCCCTGGCTGGATACGCAGTATTTT; CDR3: CASSPWLDTQYF
D: NA; J: TRBJ2-1; size: few; V: TRBV18; DNA: TGTGCCAGCTCCCCCGGGACGTGGGACGAGCAGTTCTTC; CDR3: CASSPGTWDEQFF
D: NA; J: TRBJ1-4; size: once; V: TRBV6-1; DNA: TGTGCCAGCAGCCTATTCTGGACTGCGGAAAATGAAAAACTGTTTTTT; CDR3: CASSLFWTAENEKLFF
D: NA; J: TRBJ2-7; size: few; V: TRBV3-1; DNA: TGTGCCAGCAGCCAAATGGGGCAGGGCTACGAGCAGTACTTC; CDR3: CASSQMGQGYEQYF
D: NA; J: TRBJ2-7; size: many; V: TRBV20-1; DNA: TGCAGTGCTTCCGGCGGGCTAGTCGGTTCCAGCGAGCAGTACTTC; CDR3: CSASGGLVGSSEQYF
D: NA; J: TRBJ2-1; size: few; V: TRBV29-1; DNA: TGCAGCGTTGAGAGTTCCGGGGCAGGTAATGAGCAGTTCTTC; CDR3: CSVESSGAGNEQFF
D: NA; J: TRBJ2-3; size: few; V: TRBV2; DNA: TGTGCCAGCAGTGAACACAGCCTCAGCACAGATACGCAGTATTTT; CDR3: CASSEHSLSTDTQYF
D: TRBD1; J: TRBJ2-5; size: NA; V: TRBV6-5; DNA: TGTGCCAGCAGTTACACGCAGAGGGGGCGGCAAGAGACCCAGTACTTC; CDR3: CASSYTQRGRQETQYF
D: NA; J: TRBJ1-5; size: NA; V: TRBV4-1; DNA: TGCGCCAGCAGCCAAGTTGAGGGCTCGCCCCAGCATTTT; CDR3: CASSQVEGSPQHF
D: NA; J: TRBJ2-5; size: NA; V: TRBV3-1; DNA: TGTGCCAGCAGCCAGTCCACGGGGGTGGAGACCCAGTACTTC; CDR3: CASSQSTGVETQYF
D: NA; J: TRBJ2-7; size: NA; V: TRBV28; DNA: TGTGCCAGCAGGGAGGGTCCCTACGAGCAGTACTTC; CDR3: CASREGPYEQYF
D: TRBD1; J: TRBJ2-3; size: NA; V: TRBV5-1; DNA: TGCGCCAGCAGCTTGGGGGACAGGGAATCAGATACGCAGTATTTT; CDR3: CASSLGDRESDTQYF
D: NA; J: TRBJ2-7; size: NA; V: TRBV28; DNA: TGTGCCAGCAGTTTTTCCGGCGGGCTAGTTGGCTACGAGCAGTACTTC; CDR3: CASSFSGGLVGYEQYF
D: NA; J: TRBJ1-2; size: few; V: TRBV25-1; DNA: TGTGCCAGCAGTGAGACATACGGGACATCCAATTATGGCTACACCTTC; CDR3: CASSETYGTSNYGYTF
D: NA; J: TRBJ1-2; size: few; V: TRBV29-1; DNA: TGCAGCGCCGAAGACAACCAGGCGGGCTACACCTTC; CDR3: CSAEDNQAGYTF
D: NA; J: TRBJ2-2; size: NA; V: TRBV7-2; DNA: TGTGCCAGCAGCTTAGTAGCGGTAAACACCGGGGAGCTGTTTTTT; CDR3: CASSLVAVNTGELFF
D: NA; J: TRBJ1-2; size: NA; V: TRBV6-6; DNA: TGTGCCAGCACCAAGGACTCGGGGGGCGTAGTCTATGGCTACACCTTC; CDR3: CASTKDSGGVVYGYTF
D: NA; J: TRBJ1-5; size: NA; V: TRBV4-1; DNA: TGCGCCAGCAGCCAATGGGTGGGGGGGGGCAATCAGCCCCAGCATTTT; CDR3: CASSQWVGGGNQPQHF
D: NA; J: TRBJ2-3; size: NA; V: TRBV2; DNA: TGTGCCAGCAGGAATGGAGATACGCAGTATTTT; CDR3: CASRNGDTQYF
D: NA; J: TRBJ1-4; size: few; V: TRBV5-1; DNA: TGCGCCAGCAGCTTGGACACCAGTAATGAAAAACTGTTTTTT; CDR3: CASSLDTSNEKLFF
D: TRBD2; J: TRBJ2-1; size: few; V: TRBV27; DNA: TGTGCCAGCAATCAACTAGCGGGGGCTTTTGAGCAGTTCTTC; CDR3: CASNQLAGAFEQFF
D: TRBD1; J: TRBJ2-7; size: NA; V: TRBV5-1; DNA: TGCGCCAGCAGCTGGGGGACAGGGGCTATCGACGAGCAGTACTTC; CDR3: CASSWGTGAIDEQYF
D: TRBD2; J: TRBJ2-1; size: many; V: TRBV4-2; DNA: TGTGCCAGCAGCCAAGTAGCGGGGGGCTACAATGAGCAGTTCTTC; CDR3: CASSQVAGGYNEQFF
D: TRBD1; J: TRBJ2-7; size: NA; V: TRBV25-1; DNA: TGTGCCAGCAGTGCCTGGGACAGGGGGCCACTAAACTCCTACGAGCAGTACTTC; CDR3: CASSAWDRGPLNSYEQYF
D: TRBD1; J: TRBJ2-3; size: NA; V: TRBV5-4; DNA: TGTGCCAGCAGCTTCGGACAGGGGGCGCTTGTAACAGATACGCAGTATTTT; CDR3: CASSFGQGALVTDTQYF
D: NA; J: TRBJ2-1; size: NA; V: TRBV30; DNA: TGTGCCTGGAGTGTAGAGGGTCCCAATGAGCAGTTCTTC; CDR3: CAWSVEGPNEQFF
D: NA; J: TRBJ2-2; size: NA; V: TRBV9; DNA: TGTGCCAGCAGCGGTGATAGACCGAACACCGGGGAGCTGTTTTTT; CDR3: CASSGDRPNTGELFF
D: NA; J: TRBJ2-3; size: NA; V: TRBV7-9; DNA: TGTGCCAGCAGAAACAGGGTCGACGACATAGATACGCAGTATTTT; CDR3: CASRNRVDDIDTQYF
D: TRBD2; J: TRBJ2-1; size: NA; V: TRBV20-1; DNA: TGCAGTGCGTATACAACCGGGACTAGCGCCAGCTCCTACAATGAGCAGTTCTTC; CDR3: CSAYTTGTSASSYNEQFF
D: NA; J: TRBJ2-1; size: few; V: TRBV6-1; DNA: TGTGCCAGCAGTGGCGGGGCAGGGTCCTACAATGAGCAGTTCTTC; CDR3: CASSGGAGSYNEQFF
D: NA; J: TRBJ2-3; size: few; V: TRBV28; DNA: TGTGCCAGCTCAAATCCTCAGGGAGTAGGAACAGATACGCAGTATTTT; CDR3: CASSNPQGVGTDTQYF
D: NA; J: TRBJ1-4; size: few; V: TRBV6-6; DNA: TGTGCCAGCAGCCCCCGAAGTGAAAAACTGTTTTTT; CDR3: CASSPRSEKLFF
D: TRBD2; J: TRBJ2-1; size: NA; V: TRBV7-2; DNA: TGTGCCAGCAGCTTAGGGGGGGGAACGATAGGGGATGAGCAGTTCTTT; CDR3: CASSLGGGTIGDEQFF
D: NA; J: TRBJ2-1; size: NA; V: TRBV7-2; DNA: TGTGCCAGCAGCCGAGGGGCGGACCGCTCCTACAATGAGCAGTTCTTC; CDR3: CASSRGADRSYNEQFF
D: NA; J: TRBJ2-1; size: NA; V: TRBV24-1; DNA: TGTGCCACCGCCCGAAGCGGCAAGGGCGGGGATGAGCAGTTCTTC; CDR3: CATARSGKGGDEQFF
D: NA; J: TRBJ2-5; size: NA; V: TRBV7-2; DNA: TGTGCCAGCAGCTTAGTACGAAGGCCAGAGACCCAGTACTTC; CDR3: CASSLVRRPETQYF
D: NA; J: TRBJ2-7; size: NA; V: TRBV20-1; DNA: TGCAGTGCTAGAGATCCCGAAGGGTACGAGCAGTACTTC; CDR3: CSARDPEGYEQYF
D: TRBD2; J: TRBJ2-1; size: few; V: TRBV29-1; DNA: TGCAGCAGTCGGGGGGACGGATCCTCCTACAATGAGCAGTTCTTC; CDR3: CSSRGDGSSYNEQFF
D: NA; J: TRBJ1-2; size: few; V: TRBV5-5; DNA: TGTGCCAGCAGCCTCCAAGGGGATTCGAACTATGGCTACACCTTC; CDR3: CASSLQGDSNYGYTF
D: NA; J: TRBJ2-1; size: NA; V: TRBV5-6; DNA: TGTGCCAGCAGCTTGGTATCGGCACCCTACAATGAGCAGTTCTTC; CDR3: CASSLVSAPYNEQFF
D: TRBD1; J: TRBJ2-7; size: few; V: TRBV12-3/TRBV12-4; DNA: TGTGCCAGCAGTCCATACACCGGGACAGGGATCCACGAGCAGTACTTC; CDR3: CASSPYTGTGIHEQYF
D: TRBD2; J: TRBJ2-7; size: few; V: TRBV12-3/TRBV12-4; DNA: TGTGCCAGCGGCGGGGGTCTAAGCTCCTACGAGCAGTACTTC; CDR3: CASGGGLSSYEQYF